One sample yielded the 21 T cell receptor beta chains listed below, sequenced in a study of response to subunit inactivated influenza vaccine. TCRdb re-called the RT-PCR reads with MiXCR, one entry per CDR3 protein. Of 500,000 to 550,000 distinct CDR3 sequences in the sample, less than 10% were seen once. The sample consisted of PBMCs from blood, taken 23 months after vaccination. Source of these receptors: a man between 50 and 75 years old who received an inactivated influenza vaccine.

The V gene is TRBV7-9, the J gene TRBJ2-2; tentative D call: TRBD2 (5 bases). CDR1 is SEHNR and CDR2 is FQNEAQ in the germline V gene (reference sequence). This CDR3 is built from 15 residues. V was pared by 2 bases and J by 3 bases, with 10 bases between. The CDR3 protein is CASSLRGVHTGELFF. The CDR3 nucleotides read TGTGCCAGCAGCTTACGGGGAGTGCACACCGGGGAGCTGTTTTTT. Combining the CDR3 with reference TRBV7-9 and TRBJ2-2 gives the whole variable domain DTGVSQNPRHKITKRGQNVTFRCDPISEHNRLYWYRQTLGQGPEFLTYFQNEAQLEKSRLLSDRFSAERPKGSFSTLEIQRTEQGDSAMYLCASSLRGVHTGELFFGEGSRLTVL.

This clonotype was seen many times. J is TRBJ2-3 and V is TRBV4-1, with D possibly being TRBD1 (6 bases). Trimming cost V 5 bases and J 2 bases, with 11 bases left between them. Germline CDR1 is MGHRA and CDR2 is YSYEKL. The CDR3 spans 14 residues. CDR3 DNA sequence: TGCGCCAGCAGCAGAGACAGGTACACAGATACGCAGTATTTT. Protein product: CASSRDRYTDTQYF.

This clonotype came up a few times. This chain connects TRBV20-1 to TRBJ2-6; D may be TRBD1 or TRBD2 (5 bases each). From germline, CDR1 is DFQATT and CDR2 SNEGSKA (reference sequence). This CDR3 has 13 amino acids. The V and J ends lost 6 bases and 2 bases respectively, with 8 bases between them. CDR3 sequence (DNA): TGCAGTGCCAGGGACCCTGGGGCCAACGTCCTGACTTTC. Its protein product is CSARDPGANVLTF.

V is TRBV10-3 and J is TRBJ2-1; D gene unclear. The CDR3 has 12 amino acids. The V gene's germline CDR1 is ENHRY and CDR2 SYGVKD. The V end was cut by 5 bases, the J end by 10 bases, with 12 bases between. DNA of the CDR3: TGTGCCATCAGTATTTGGGAAGGCGAGCAGTTCTTC. Protein product: CAISIWEGEQFF.

This rearrangement joins TRBV20-1 to TRBJ2-1, with TRBD2 identical over 9 bases. CDR3 length: 15 amino acids. After removal of 5 bases from V and 0 bases from J, the junction contained 5 bases not matched to a gene. CDR1 is DFQATT, CDR2 SNEGSKA, per germline (reference sequence). DNA of the CDR3: TGCAGTGCTCCGACTAGCGGTAGCTCCTACAATGAGCAGTTCTTC. Translated, it gives CSAPTSGSSYNEQFF.

This clonotype has at least ten counts. The J gene is TRBJ2-7, the V gene TRBV29-1, with TRBD2 matching 16 bases. This CDR3 contains 15 residues. After removal of 7 bases from V and 1 base from J, the junction contained 4 bases not matched to a gene. Per the germline V gene, CDR1 is SQVTM and CDR2 is ANQGSEA. Here the CDR3 DNA reads TGCAGCGCCGCGGGACTAGCGGGAGGGTCCTACGAGCAGTACTTC. This gives the protein CSAAGLAGGSYEQYF.

In this sample, this clonotype turned up a few times. This chain joins TRBV29-1 and TRBJ2-3, with 8 positions matching TRBD1. CDR3 length: 14 residues. J lost 4 bases, V lost 1 base, and 4 bases had no gene match. The V gene's germline CDR1 is SQVTM and CDR2 ANQGSEA. The CDR3 coding sequence is TGCAGCGTTGAAGGACAGGGGACGCCAGATACGCAGTATTTT. Protein: CSVEGQGTPDTQYF.

In this sample, this clonotype turned up many times. The chain combines TRBV18 with TRBJ1-1, with D perhaps matching TRBD1 (6 bases). V lost 2 bases, J lost 5 bases, and 12 bases lay in between. The CDR3 length is 14 residues. CDR1 KGHSH and CDR2 LQKENI come from the germline V gene. DNA for the CDR3: TGTGCCAGCTCACCAGGGTCGAGGGGGACTGAAGCTTTCTTT. Protein sequence: CASSPGSRGTEAFF.

The V call is TRBV11-2, the J call TRBJ2-5; no clear D gene. The CDR3 runs to 15 residues. With 5 bases removed from V and 4 bases from J, the gap between germline ends came to 17 bases. Germline V CDR1 and CDR2: SGHAT, FQNNGV. The CDR3 bases are TGTGCCAGCAGCCACTTTGTTAGAAATCCAGAGACCCAGTACTTC. Its translation: CASSHFVRNPETQYF.

This clonotype appeared a few times. The CDR3 spells CASSYEVQAQDSGNTIYF. CDR3 nucleotides: TGTGCCAGCAGTTACGAGGTTCAGGCTCAGGACTCTGGAAACACCATATATTTT. This chain links TRBV6-5 with TRBJ1-3; no firm D call. Trimming stripped 2 bases from V and 0 bases from J, with 17 bases between. The CDR3 is 18 residues long. Germline V gene sequence: CDR1 MNHEY, CDR2 SVGAGI.

The sample holds many counts of this clonotype. The chain is built from TRBV6-5 and TRBJ1-5; D is perhaps TRBD1 (5 bases). The ends were cut back, 0 bases at V and 0 bases at J, with 6 bases in the middle. Germline CDR1 and CDR2: MNHEY and SVGAGI. The CDR3 runs 15 residues. Here the CDR3 reads CASSYSTGSNQPQHF. The CDR3 DNA reads TGTGCCAGCAGTTACTCAACAGGTAGCAATCAGCCCCAGCATTTT.

This chain joins TRBV12-3 or TRBV12-4 and TRBJ1-1; D might be TRBD1 (5 bases). Trimming took off 7 bases at V and 4 bases at J, with 16 bases between the two ends. This CDR3 comprises 14 residues. The CDR3 here is CASTSPQGATEAFF. Here the CDR3 DNA reads TGTGCCAGCACTTCCCCGCAGGGCGCCACTGAAGCTTTCTTT.

This clonotype was seen more than once but under ten times. This chain links TRBV20-1 with TRBJ2-1; TRBD1 might be the D (6 bases). Germline values: CDR1 DFQATT, CDR2 SNEGSKA (reference sequence). The V end was cut by 1 base, the J end by 6 bases, with 13 bases between. There are 14 residues in the CDR3. CDR3: CSARAGGKGNEQFF. CDR3 nucleotides: TGCAGTGCTAGAGCTGGGGGCAAAGGCAATGAGCAGTTCTTC.

In this sample, this clonotype turned up many times. The chain recombines TRBV20-1 with TRBJ1-5; a weak D match, TRBD1 (5 bases). The CDR3 has 13 residues. Germline loops: CDR1 DFQATT, CDR2 SNEGSKA (reference sequence). V lost 6 bases to trimming and J lost 3 bases, with 12 bases between them. CDR3 sequence reads: CSAGRGDNQPQHF. The CDR3, as DNA: TGCAGTGCAGGGCGGGGGGACAATCAGCCCCAGCATTTT.

This clonotype has a handful of counts. V gene TRBV4-3 combines with J gene TRBJ2-3; 11 bases fit TRBD2. Trimming cost V 0 bases and J 3 bases; bases outside gene matches: 8. The V gene's germline CDR1 is LGHNA and CDR2 YSLEER. The CDR3 is made up of 18 amino acids. The CDR3 DNA is TGCGCCAGCAGCCAAGAGGTAACGACTAGCGGGAAAACAGATACGCAGTATTTT. This encodes CASSQEVTTSGKTDTQYF.

In this sample, this clonotype turned up a few times. The V and J genes are TRBV6-1 and TRBJ2-5, with 7 nucleotides matching TRBD1. V gave up 5 bases and J gave up 7 bases; unmatched junction bases: 7. The germline CDR1 and CDR2 sequences are MNHNS and SASEGT. This CDR3 has 13 amino acids. The CDR3 DNA sequence: TGTGCCAGCAGTCGACAGGGAGTAGGGACCCAGTACTTC. The encoded protein is CASSRQGVGTQYF.

This clonotype showed up just a few times. J is TRBJ1-6 and V is TRBV19; D not certain. From germline, CDR1 is LNHDA and CDR2 SQIVND (reference sequence). The CDR3 is 13 residues long. V was clipped by 6 bases and J by 8 bases, with 11 bases between them. CDR3 residues: CASRTTADSPLHF. CDR3 nucleotide sequence: TGTGCCAGTAGAACCACCGCAGATTCACCCCTCCACTTT.

The rearrangement joins TRBV7-2 to TRBJ1-2; weak D call: TRBD1 (5 bases). CDR1 is SGHTA, CDR2 FQGNSA, per germline. There are 17 residues in the CDR3. Trimming left V 0 bases short and J 4 bases short, with 18 bases between. CDR3 in amino acids: CASSLALDWGPLYGYTF. For the CDR3, the DNA is TGTGCCAGCAGCTTAGCGCTTGACTGGGGCCCCCTCTATGGCTACACCTTC.

This clonotype was found many times. The rearrangement uses TRBV4-3 and TRBJ1-3; weak D call: TRBD1 (5 bases). CDR3 length: 15 residues. V was pared by 3 bases and J by 3 bases, with 12 bases between. Germline CDR1 reads LGHNA; CDR2 reads YSLEER. CDR3 bases: TGCGCCAGCAGCCAGGACACGTCTCGTGGAAACACCATATATTTT. This gives the protein CASSQDTSRGNTIYF.

This clonotype was seen ten or more times. This rearrangement joins TRBV20-1 to TRBJ1-5; no clear D gene. Germline V gene data show CDR1 as DFQATT and CDR2 as SNEGSKA (reference sequence). Deletions cut 6 bases from V and 5 bases from J, with 11 bases between. The CDR3 covers 12 residues. This CDR3 reads CSATRRYQPQHF. CDR3 nucleotide sequence: TGCAGTGCAACAAGACGGTATCAGCCCCAGCATTTT.

This clonotype appeared a few times. The chain recombines TRBV3-1 with TRBJ2-7, with 11 bases that match TRBD2. The germline V gene has CDR1 LGHDT and CDR2 YNNKEL (reference sequence). The V and J ends lost 4 bases and 6 bases, in that order; junction bases with no gene match: 8. CDR3 length: 15 amino acids. CDR3 DNA sequence: TGTGCCAGCAGCCGGACATCCCTAGCGGGAGGCGAGCAGTACTTC. Protein product: CASSRTSLAGGEQYF.